The 21 T cell receptor beta chains below come from one sample, sequenced in a study of blood T cell repertoires in COVID-19. Produced via immunoSEQ multiplex PCR; TCRdb's table is partial and in-frame only. This sample has about 100,000 clones, with approximately 90% found just once. Sequenced sample: peripheral blood. The receptors here all came from a man between 45 and 60 years old with acute or convalescent COVID-19.

This clone occurred once. The gene calls are TRBV27 and TRBJ2-1, with TRBD1 identical over 10 bases. Germline-derived CDR1 and CDR2 are MNHEY and SMNVEV (reference sequence). J was trimmed by 2 bases and V by 5 bases; bases with no gene match: 9. This CDR3 is 17 amino acids long. CDR3 in amino acids: CASSHISGTGAYNEQFF. The DNA for the CDR3 is TGTGCCAGCAGTCACATTTCCGGGACAGGGGCCTACAATGAGCAGTTCTTC.

The genes are TRBV6-6 and TRBJ1-4; D may be TRBD1 (6 bases). Between the trimmed V and J ends, which lost 8 bases and 6 bases, there was a span of 13 bases. This CDR3 contains 13 residues. Germline-derived CDR1 and CDR2 are MNHNY and SVGAGI (reference sequence). The CDR3 bases are TGTGCCAGCGCTACCCGGACAGATGAAAAACTGTTTTTT. Residues: CASATRTDEKLFF.

The V and J genes are TRBV11-3 and TRBJ2-1; D is uncertain. The V end lost 2 bases, the J end lost 3 bases, and 5 bases lay between the germline ends. The CDR3 loop spans 13 amino acids. CDR1 and CDR2 (germline): SGHNT, YENEEA. CDR3 region: CASSLNSYNEQFF. The CDR3, as DNA: TGTGCCAGCAGCTTAAACAGCTACAATGAGCAGTTCTTC.

This clone was picked up a small number of times. The CDR3 bases are TGTGCCATCAATACACGGGGGGCGAGGGGCAATCAGCCCCAGCATTTT. Translated: CAINTRGARGNQPQHF. The chain employs TRBV10-3 and TRBJ1-5; a possible D gene is TRBD1 (6 bases). The V end was cut by 7 bases, the J end by 2 bases, with 18 bases between. Looked up from germline, CDR1 is ENHRY and CDR2 is SYGVKD. The CDR3 contains 16 residues.

This clone was seen more than once but under ten times. The V gene is TRBV5-1, the J gene TRBJ1-2; D is perhaps TRBD1 (5 bases). The ends were cut back, 0 bases at V and 0 bases at J, with 9 bases in the middle. Germline V gene lookup returns CDR1 SGHRS and CDR2 YFSETQ. The CDR3 sequence is 15 residues long. The DNA of the CDR3 is TGCGCCAGCAGCTTGGGACAGACAGCTAACTATGGCTACACCTTC. This encodes CASSLGQTANYGYTF. The full variable domain, completed using reference TRBV5-1 and TRBJ1-2, is KAGVTQTPRYLIKTRGQQVTLSCSPISGHRSVSWYQQTPGQGLQFLFEYFSETQRNKGNFPGRFSGRQFSNSRSEMNVSTLELGDSALYLCASSLGQTANYGYTFGSGTRLTVV.

The chain employs TRBV7-2 and TRBJ2-7, with 12 bases aligning to TRBD1. The junction had 6 bases not matched to a gene; V was cut back by 5 bases and J by 7 bases. The CDR3 covers 14 residues. Germline CDR1 reads SGHTA; CDR2 reads FQGNSA. CDR3 sequence reads: CASSPGQGAWEQYF. The CDR3 bases are TGTGCCAGCAGCCCGGGACAGGGGGCATGGGAGCAGTACTTC.

The genes are TRBV7-8 and TRBJ2-5; 7 bases are a match to TRBD1. The ends lost 5 bases at V and 1 base at J; junction bases unmatched: 10. CDR3 length: 16 amino acids. Germline CDR1 reads SGHVS; CDR2 reads FQNEAQ. CDR3 in DNA: TGTGCCAGCAGCGCCCACAGGGGCCCCTTCCAAGAGACCCAGTACTTC. Its translation is CASSAHRGPFQETQYF.

The V call is TRBV11-2, the J call TRBJ2-7; the D gene is possibly TRBD2 (6 bases). The CDR3 length is 16 residues. With 1 base removed from V and 0 bases from J, the gap between germline ends came to 13 bases. Germline-derived CDR1 and CDR2 are SGHAT and FQNNGV. The CDR3 sequence: CASSLGERASSYEQYF. CDR3 bases: TGTGCCAGCAGCTTAGGGGAGCGGGCAAGCTCCTACGAGCAGTACTTC.

The chain uses TRBV11-2 and TRBJ1-2; D is perhaps TRBD1 (5 bases). Germline assignment: CDR1 SGHAT and CDR2 FQNNGV. Trimming removed 5 bases at V and 2 bases at J, with 12 bases between. The CDR3 spans 14 residues. The CDR3 region has the DNA TGTGCCAGCAGCCCGAATGGGGCAAACTATGGCTACACCTTC. This gives the protein CASSPNGANYGYTF. The entire variable domain, with the rest obtained from reference TRBV11-2 and TRBJ1-2, is as follows: EAGVAQSPRYKIIEKRQSVAFWCNPISGHATLYWYQQILGQGPKLLIQFQNNGVVDDSQLPKDRFSAERLKGVDSTLKIQPAKLEDSAVYLCASSPNGANYGYTFGSGTRLTVV.

This clone has only one observation. The rearrangement uses TRBV5-4 and TRBJ2-7, with 11 positions matching TRBD2. This CDR3 is built from 14 residues. With V trimmed by 4 bases and J by 7 bases, 7 bases remained unmatched. Looked up from germline, CDR1 is SGHNT and CDR2 is YYREEE (reference sequence). The CDR3 sequence is CASSRTSGFGEQYF. CDR3 in DNA: TGTGCCAGCAGCCGGACTAGCGGGTTTGGAGAGCAGTACTTC.

Comments on this clone: At one boundary the junction diverges from the germline segment, which might be a read error. The chain employs TRBV6-6 and TRBJ1-4; D not resolved. This CDR3 has 15 residues. Germline CDR1 and CDR2: MNHNY and SVGAGI (reference sequence). The DNA of the CDR3 is TGTGCCAGCAGCTACTGGAGTTCAACTAATGAAAAACTGTTTTTT. Protein product: CASSYWSSTNEKLFF.

The chain combines TRBV10-2 with TRBJ2-2; TRBD2 aligns across 10 bases. With 9 bases clipped from V and 4 bases from J, the junction kept 17 bases outside the gene matches. Per germline, CDR1 WSHSY and CDR2 SAAADI. CDR3 length: 18 amino acids. The chain's CDR3 is CASEDRLAGVGGTGELFF. The CDR3 nucleotides read TGCGCCAGTGAGGACCGGCTAGCGGGAGTGGGTGGCACCGGGGAGCTGTTTTTT.

This chain links TRBV28 with TRBJ1-6; 8 nucleotides match TRBD1. This CDR3 is built from 15 residues. The ends lost 6 bases at V and 3 bases at J; junction bases unmatched: 4. Germline V lookup: CDR1 MDHEN, CDR2 SYDVKM. The CDR3: CASRGQGHYNSPLHF. CDR3 DNA: TGTGCCAGCAGAGGACAGGGACACTATAATTCACCCCTCCACTTT.

This clone is a singleton in its sample. The CDR3 DNA reads as TGTGCCAGCAGCGTAGCGGCAGGGGGCGGATACGAGCAGTACTTC. This translates into CASSVAAGGGYEQYF. The chain joins TRBV9 to TRBJ2-7, with 8 bases lining up with TRBD1. The CDR3 consists of 15 residues. The V and J ends lost 0 bases and 4 bases, in that order; junction bases with no gene match: 6. Germline V lookup: CDR1 SGDLS, CDR2 YYNGEE.

J is TRBJ1-2 and V is TRBV4-1; 10 nucleotides align to TRBD1. This CDR3 has 17 residues. The V and J ends lost 0 bases and 4 bases, in that order; junction bases with no gene match: 8. In germline, CDR1 is MGHRA, CDR2 YSYEKL. The CDR3 loop is CASSQDKWDRGTYGYTF. The CDR3 DNA reads as TGCGCCAGCAGCCAAGATAAATGGGACAGGGGAACCTATGGCTACACCTTC.

The chain couples TRBV19 to TRBJ1-5; 7 bases agree with TRBD1. The germline V gene encodes CDR1 LNHDA and CDR2 SQIVND (reference sequence). This CDR3 spans 19 amino acids. V lost 1 base to trimming and J lost 4 bases; unmatched junction nucleotides: 16. The CDR3 nucleotides are TGTGCCAGTAGTATAGCTTTTGCAGGGGACAGATATATTAATCAGCCCCAGCATTTT. This codes for CASSIAFAGDRYINQPQHF.

The chain carries TRBV24-1 and TRBJ2-3, with D perhaps TRBD1 (5 bases). V gave up 3 bases and J gave up 0 bases, with 9 bases separating them. The CDR3 spans 15 residues. CDR1 is KGHDR, CDR2 SFDVKD, per germline. The CDR3 sequence is CATSDAGPSTDTQYF. The DNA of the CDR3 is TGTGCCACCAGTGATGCAGGGCCGAGCACAGATACGCAGTATTTT.

The chain recombines TRBV4-1 with TRBJ2-3; 8 bases fit TRBD2. The germline V gene has CDR1 MGHRA and CDR2 YSYEKL. The junction had 13 bases not matched to a gene; V was cut back by 1 base and J by 4 bases. This CDR3 is built from 18 residues. The CDR3, as DNA: TGCGCCAGCAGCCAAGGGTTTGCGAGCGGGAGTGTTGCAGATACGCAGTATTTT. Translating it yields CASSQGFASGSVADTQYF.

The table lists this clone with a count of one. The chain uses TRBV6-2 or TRBV6-3 and TRBJ2-7, with TRBD1 as a possible D gene (5 bases). CDR1 and CDR2 (germline): MNHEY, SVGEGT. Trimming took 6 bases from V and 0 from J, leaving 18 bases between them. CDR3 length equals 16 residues. Written as DNA, the CDR3 is TGTGCCAGCAGCCCCTTGGGGCAGATAAGCTCCTACGAGCAGTACTTC. As protein: CASSPLGQISSYEQYF.

The genes are TRBV7-6 and TRBJ1-2; 7 positions agree with TRBD1. V gave up 5 bases and J gave up 0 bases; unmatched junction bases: 6. Germline-derived CDR1 and CDR2 are SGHVS and FNYEAQ. The CDR3 length is 15 residues. CDR3 amino acids: CASSPGQYANYGYTF. The CDR3 region has the DNA TGTGCCAGCAGCCCGGGACAGTACGCTAACTATGGCTACACCTTC. Together with reference TRBV7-6 and TRBJ1-2, the CDR3 gives the full variable domain: GAGVSQSPRYKVTKRGQDVALRCDPISGHVSLYWYRQALGQGPEFLTYFNYEAQQDKSGLPNDRFSAERPEGSISTLTIQRTEQRDSAMYRCASSPGQYANYGYTFGSGTRLTVV.

J is TRBJ2-1 and V is TRBV28; 7 nucleotides match TRBD2. CDR1 MDHEN and CDR2 SYDVKM come from the germline V gene. The CDR3 loop spans 17 amino acids. V shed 5 bases and J 4 bases; nucleotides not matched to a gene: 14. The chain's CDR3 is CASSVPPSGRPYNEQFF. In DNA form, the CDR3 reads TGTGCCAGCAGTGTCCCCCCTAGCGGCCGCCCGTACAATGAGCAGTTCTTC. The full variable domain, in which reference TRBV28 and TRBJ2-1 provide the parts outside the CDR3, is DVKVTQSSRYLVKRTGEKVFLECVQDMDHENMFWYRQDPGLGLRLIYFSYDVKMKEKGDIPEGYSVSREKKERFSLILESASTNQTSMYLCASSVPPSGRPYNEQFFGPGTRLTVL.